This TCR beta chain was identified in a study of OX40 agonist ivuxolimab in advanced cancers. Points on this clone: The junction departs from germline at one end; a sequencing error may be responsible.

Profiled with immunoSEQ multiplex PCR; TCRdb holds only in-frame clones, not every one. The sample carries about 78,000 clones, around 86% recorded once. The CDR3 sequence is 12 residues long. Germline-derived CDR1 and CDR2 are SEHNR and FQNEAQ (reference sequence). This chain joins TRBV7-9 and TRBJ2-7, with D unclear. The specimen was CD4+ or CD8+ T cells sorted from blood, collected in a trial of the OX40 agonist ivuxolimab. This clonotype originated in an adult with an advanced solid tumor such as melanoma, head and neck, liver or kidney cancer. CDR3 nucleotides: TGTGCCAGCAGCTTAGCGCGCGACACGCCTGACTTC. Translation gives CASSLARDTPDF.